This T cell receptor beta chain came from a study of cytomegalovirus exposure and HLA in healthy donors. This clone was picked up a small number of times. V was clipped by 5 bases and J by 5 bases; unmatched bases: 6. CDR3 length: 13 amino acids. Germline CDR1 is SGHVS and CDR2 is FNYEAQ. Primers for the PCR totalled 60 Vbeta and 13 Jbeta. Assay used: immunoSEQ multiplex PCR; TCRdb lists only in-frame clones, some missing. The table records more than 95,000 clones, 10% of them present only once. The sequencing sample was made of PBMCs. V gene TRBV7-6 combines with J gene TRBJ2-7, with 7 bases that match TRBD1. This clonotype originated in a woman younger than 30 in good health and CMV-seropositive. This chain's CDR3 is CASSLRQGHEQYF. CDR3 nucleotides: TGTGCCAGCAGCCTAAGACAGGGCCACGAGCAGTACTTC.